A single sample gave rise to the 25 T cell receptor beta chains below, sequenced in a study of blood T cell repertoires in COVID-19. Assay used: immunoSEQ multiplex PCR; TCRdb lists only in-frame clones, some missing. Among roughly 71,000 clones listed, roughly 84% were seen once. The sequenced material came from peripheral blood. These receptors were obtained from a middle-aged man with active COVID-19.

This clone came up once. The chain uses TRBV4-1 and TRBJ1-2, with D perhaps matching TRBD1 (6 bases). This CDR3 is 14 amino acids long. V gave up 2 bases and J gave up 2 bases, with 9 bases separating them. Germline CDR1 reads MGHRA; CDR2 reads YSYEKL. CDR3 in DNA: TGCGCCAGCAGCCAAATAGGACAGAACTATGGCTACACCTTC. The encoded protein is CASSQIGQNYGYTF.

This chain uses TRBV6-5 with TRBJ2-1, with 12 bases aligning to TRBD2. Germline values: CDR1 MNHEY, CDR2 SVGAGI. The CDR3 sequence is 15 residues long. V lost 8 bases, J lost 6 bases, and 8 bases stayed unmatched. The CDR3 loop reads CASHLLAGGLNEQFF. CDR3 in DNA: TGTGCCAGCCACCTTCTAGCGGGAGGGCTCAATGAGCAGTTCTTC.

This sequence joins TRBV4-1 and TRBJ1-1; tentatively, D is TRBD1 (5 bases). Per the germline V gene, CDR1 is MGHRA and CDR2 is YSYEKL. V was pared by 5 bases and J by 1 base, with 11 bases between. The CDR3 length is 14 residues. This CDR3 reads CASSSRQGNTEAFF. The CDR3 nucleotides read TGCGCCAGCAGCTCCCGCCAGGGGAACACTGAAGCTTTCTTT.

The chain is built from TRBV13 and TRBJ2-2; D may be TRBD1 (6 bases). CDR1 and CDR2 (germline): PRHDT, FYEKMQ (reference sequence). V was shortened by 5 bases and J by 5 bases, with 12 bases between the two germline ends. The CDR3 runs 14 residues. The CDR3 nucleotides are TGTGCCAGCAGCGAGGACAGTCAAACCGGGGAGCTGTTTTTT. Its translation: CASSEDSQTGELFF.

The chain joins TRBV7-6 to TRBJ2-4; D possibly corresponds to TRBD1 (6 bases). The CDR3 is made up of 15 amino acids. Trimming removed 2 bases at V and 3 bases at J, with 11 bases between. Germline V gives CDR1 SGHVS, CDR2 FNYEAQ. For the CDR3, the DNA is TGTGCCAGCAGCTTAATCCAGGGGAGCAAAAACATTCAGTACTTC. It specifies CASSLIQGSKNIQYF.

The rearrangement joins TRBV6-6 to TRBJ2-7; 7 bases match TRBD1. The CDR3 is made up of 14 amino acids. Germline V gene lookup returns CDR1 MNHNY and CDR2 SVGAGI (reference sequence). Losses at the gene ends were 7 bases for V and 0 bases for J; bases not matched to a gene: 6. The CDR3 DNA reads as TGTGCCAGCATGGGACAGACAGGCTCCTACGAGCAGTACTTC. Translated: CASMGQTGSYEQYF.

Here the CDR3 reads CASSRTSTGGSVRHSPLHF. In nucleotides, the CDR3 is TGTGCCAGCAGCCGTACCTCTACAGGGGGGTCGGTCCGACATTCACCCCTCCACTTT. V and J are TRBV7-2 and TRBJ1-6; 8 bases line up with TRBD1. The V segment lost 5 bases and the J segment 8 bases; nucleotides outside the gene matches: 20. Germline V gene data show CDR1 as SGHTA and CDR2 as FQGNSA. The CDR3 runs 19 residues.

The chain carries TRBV7-2 and TRBJ1-4; 9 nucleotides match TRBD1. The CDR3 length is 15 residues. Germline trimming cut 4 bases from V and 5 bases from J; bases unmatched to any gene: 5. Germline CDR1 is SGHTA and CDR2 is FQGNSA. The CDR3 spells CASSSQGAINEKLFF. The CDR3 nucleotides are TGTGCCAGCAGCTCACAGGGGGCGATCAATGAAAAACTGTTTTTT.

This rearrangement joins TRBV19 to TRBJ1-5, with D perhaps matching TRBD1 (5 bases). V was cut by 5 bases and J by 6 bases, with 17 bases left in between. This CDR3 region has 15 residues. From germline, CDR1 is LNHDA and CDR2 SQIVND (reference sequence). CDR3 sequence: CASSSALGVSQPQHF. The DNA of the CDR3 is TGTGCCAGTAGTTCCGCTTTAGGGGTCAGTCAGCCCCAGCATTTT.

The V gene is TRBV6-5, the J gene TRBJ2-3; 7 bases map to TRBD1. The CDR3 sequence is 14 residues long. The germline gives CDR1 MNHEY, CDR2 SVGAGI. Trimming at V came to 2 bases and at J to 5 bases, leaving 4 bases not matched to a gene. The CDR3 bases are TGTGCCAGCAGTTACGTCAGGGGGATAGATACGCAGTATTTT. Translation: CASSYVRGIDTQYF.

The sample holds a few counts of this clone. This chain joins TRBV19 and TRBJ1-5, with 7 bases lining up with TRBD1. Looked up from germline, CDR1 is LNHDA and CDR2 is SQIVND (reference sequence). The CDR3 covers 13 residues. The ends lost 5 bases at V and 7 bases at J; junction bases unmatched: 5. The CDR3 nucleotides read TGTGCCAGTAGTGACGACAGGGAACAGCCCCAGCATTTT. It yields the protein CASSDDREQPQHF.

V and J are TRBV5-6 and TRBJ1-2, with unresolved D. Between the trimmed V and J ends, which lost 2 bases and 4 bases, there was a span of 15 bases. This CDR3 region has 15 residues. The germline CDR1 and CDR2 sequences are SGHDT and YYEEEE. CDR3 residues: CASSFDRPIAYGYTF. In DNA form, the CDR3 reads TGTGCCAGCAGCTTCGATAGGCCAATAGCCTATGGCTACACCTTC.

J is TRBJ2-3 and V is TRBV6-2 or TRBV6-3; a weak D match, TRBD2 (6 bases). CDR1 is MNHEY, CDR2 SVGEGT, per germline. This CDR3 is 15 amino acids long. Trimming pared 6 bases from V and 2 bases from J, leaving 15 bases between. Written as DNA, the CDR3 is TGTGCCAGCAGCGCCGGGACTTTTCACACAGATACGCAGTATTTT. This translates into CASSAGTFHTDTQYF.

The genes are TRBV2 and TRBJ1-6, with D possibly TRBD1 on 5 matching bases. V lost 6 bases, J lost 13 bases, and 19 bases lay in between. The CDR3 is made up of 14 amino acids. Germline CDR1 and CDR2: SNHLY and FYNNEI. CDR3 in DNA: TGTGCCAGCAGCGACTTTAGGGGCCCCTCGCCCCTCCACTTT. Its protein product is CASSDFRGPSPLHF.

The V gene is TRBV12-5, the J gene TRBJ2-5; TRBD1 aligns across 8 bases. After removal of 5 bases from V and 9 bases from J, the junction contained 8 bases not matched to a gene. The CDR3 runs 13 residues. CDR1 is LGHNT and CDR2 is FRNRAP in the germline V gene. CDR3: CASGPSADRAQYF. DNA for the CDR3: TGTGCTAGTGGTCCCTCAGCGGACAGGGCCCAGTACTTC.

This chain uses TRBV4-1 with TRBJ1-2; D remains ambiguous. This CDR3 contains 13 residues. Germline CDR1 and CDR2: MGHRA and YSYEKL. V lost 4 bases, J lost 8 bases, and 14 bases lay in between. The CDR3 reads CASSRTEFGGYTF. The CDR3 coding sequence is TGCGCCAGCAGCCGCACAGAGTTTGGCGGCTACACCTTC.

This clone showed up just once. The chain carries TRBV7-9 and TRBJ2-1; 8 nucleotides agree with TRBD2. Germline CDR1 and CDR2: SEHNR and FQNEAQ (reference sequence). V shed 10 bases and J 8 bases; nucleotides not matched to a gene: 16. The CDR3 sequence is 15 residues long. CDR3 protein: CATPGPSGPRDEQFF. CDR3 nucleotide sequence: TGTGCCACCCCGGGGCCTAGCGGGCCGAGAGATGAGCAGTTCTTC.

V and J are TRBV2 and TRBJ1-2; TRBD1 agrees at 11 bases. Germline trimming cut 7 bases from V and 6 bases from J; bases unmatched to any gene: 7. This CDR3 has 14 amino acids. Germline CDR1 is SNHLY and CDR2 is FYNNEI. CDR3 in DNA: TGTGCCAGCACCGAGGACAGGGGGCTTAATGGCTACACCTTC. Protein product: CASTEDRGLNGYTF.

The J gene is TRBJ1-4, the V gene TRBV29-1, with 7 bases that match TRBD1. Trimming cost V 4 bases and J 8 bases; bases outside gene matches: 4. The CDR3 is made up of 12 amino acids. Germline-derived CDR1 and CDR2 are SQVTM and ANQGSEA. The CDR3 nucleotides are TGCAGCGTTGGACAGGGAGGCGAAAAACTGTTTTTT. Encoded protein: CSVGQGGEKLFF.

The rearrangement uses TRBV19 and TRBJ1-1, with 8 nucleotides matching TRBD1. Trimming at V came to 8 bases and at J to 10 bases, leaving 15 bases not matched to a gene. Germline CDR1 is LNHDA and CDR2 is SQIVND (reference sequence). The CDR3 has 14 residues. CDR3 DNA sequence: TGTGCCAGTTCTCCGGAGACAGGGGCCGAGGTAGCTTTCTTT. Translated, it gives CASSPETGAEVAFF.

The chain has TRBV5-1 and TRBJ2-3; D possibly corresponds to TRBD2 (6 bases). In germline, CDR1 is SGHRS, CDR2 YFSETQ. The V and J ends lost 0 bases and 0 bases respectively, with 8 bases between them. There are 15 residues in the CDR3. CDR3 nucleotides: TGCGCCAGCAGCTTGGCCGGGACTAGCACAGATACGCAGTATTTT. It codes for CASSLAGTSTDTQYF.

V is TRBV7-6 and J is TRBJ2-7; D remains ambiguous. The germline gives CDR1 SGHVS, CDR2 FNYEAQ. With 0 bases removed from V and 2 bases from J, the gap between germline ends came to 8 bases. The CDR3 covers 14 residues. DNA of the CDR3: TGTGCCAGCAGCTTAGCAGTCAGTACCTACGAGCAGTACTTC. Residues: CASSLAVSTYEQYF.

This clone was counted only a few times. The chain employs TRBV7-9 and TRBJ1-4, with TRBD1 matching 7 bases. V lost 5 bases to trimming and J lost 4 bases; unmatched junction nucleotides: 13. Germline V CDR1 and CDR2: SEHNR, FQNEAQ (reference sequence). This CDR3 comprises 17 residues. The CDR3 spells CASSSSPSGTVNEKLFF. The CDR3 DNA sequence: TGTGCCAGCAGCAGTTCTCCCTCCGGGACAGTTAATGAAAAACTGTTTTTT.

The rearrangement links TRBV4-2 to TRBJ2-2; possibly TRBD2 for D (7 bases). V lost 1 base, J lost 4 bases, and 10 bases lay in between. This CDR3 contains 15 residues. Germline CDR1 is LGHNA and CDR2 is YNFKEQ. In nucleotides, the CDR3 is TGTGCCAGCAGCCAAGGGGGGGGCCTCACCGGGGAGCTGTTTTTT. Residues: CASSQGGGLTGELFF.

This chain joins TRBV7-2 and TRBJ2-1; tentatively, D is TRBD2 (6 bases). V dropped 8 bases and J dropped 3 bases, with 17 bases sitting between them. This CDR3 has 15 amino acids. The V gene's germline CDR1 is SGHTA and CDR2 FQGNSA. CDR3 protein: CASEPSGGNYNEQFF. Written as DNA, the CDR3 is TGTGCCAGCGAACCCTCTGGGGGGAACTACAATGAGCAGTTCTTC.